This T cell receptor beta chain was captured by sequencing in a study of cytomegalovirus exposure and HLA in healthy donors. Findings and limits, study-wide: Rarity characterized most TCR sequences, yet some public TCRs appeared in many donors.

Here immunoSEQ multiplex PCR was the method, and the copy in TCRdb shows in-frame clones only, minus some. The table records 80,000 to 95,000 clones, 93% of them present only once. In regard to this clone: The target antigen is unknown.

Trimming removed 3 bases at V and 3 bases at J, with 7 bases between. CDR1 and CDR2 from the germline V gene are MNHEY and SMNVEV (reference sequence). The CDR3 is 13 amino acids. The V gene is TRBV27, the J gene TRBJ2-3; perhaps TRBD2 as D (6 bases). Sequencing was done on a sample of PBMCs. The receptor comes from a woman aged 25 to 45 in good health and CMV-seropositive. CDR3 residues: CASSLGLTDTQYF. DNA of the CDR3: TGTGCCAGCAGTTTGGGACTGACAGATACGCAGTATTTT.